The clone carrying this TCR beta chain was picked up many times. Germline-derived CDR1 and CDR2 are LGHNA and YSLEER. This CDR3 has 17 residues. Trimming removed 1 base from V and 1 base from J; junction bases left unmatched: 7. This sample was taken from a study of T-cell reconstitution after alpha-beta-depleted transplantation in children. The library targeted TCRbeta and was prepared with unique molecular identifiers. One entry per CDR3 protein, called by TCRdb with MiXCR from the PCR reads. There are about 110,000 distinct CDR3 sequences in the sample; 5.5% to 6.5% occur only once, and roughly 24% lies in the top ten.

The chain has TRBV4-3 and TRBJ2-5; TRBD2 matches 9 bases. This clonotype was sampled from a male patient under 10 years old who had a stem cell transplant for acute lymphoblastic leukemia, so the T cells may come from the graft donor. The sequences come from PBMCs, mostly from graft donor cells, collected 360 days after TCRalphabeta/CD19-depleted stem cell transplant. The CDR3 loop reads CASSQGSTSGAQETQYF. CDR3 bases: TGCGCCAGCAGCCAAGGGTCGACTAGCGGTGCCCAAGAGACCCAGTACTTC.